The clone carrying this T cell receptor (beta chain) appeared once. This record comes from a study of technical replicates of blood from a handful of donors. Germline V gene lookup returns CDR1 MNHNS and CDR2 SASEGT. The CDR3 runs to 16 residues. Trimming took 0 bases from V and 2 from J, leaving 10 bases between them. The table came from immunoSEQ multiplex PCR; TCRdb's copy has only in-frame clones and leaves some out. The sample contains about 84,000 clones, around 97% of which appear only once. This TCR was sampled from a human donor in good health. The sample taken for sequencing was T cells isolated from PBMCs. The chain joins TRBV6-1 to TRBJ1-4; D is uncertain. CDR3 region: CASSEARGWTNEKLFF. CDR3 DNA sequence: TGTGCCAGCAGTGAAGCGAGAGGCTGGACTAATGAAAAACTGTTTTTT.